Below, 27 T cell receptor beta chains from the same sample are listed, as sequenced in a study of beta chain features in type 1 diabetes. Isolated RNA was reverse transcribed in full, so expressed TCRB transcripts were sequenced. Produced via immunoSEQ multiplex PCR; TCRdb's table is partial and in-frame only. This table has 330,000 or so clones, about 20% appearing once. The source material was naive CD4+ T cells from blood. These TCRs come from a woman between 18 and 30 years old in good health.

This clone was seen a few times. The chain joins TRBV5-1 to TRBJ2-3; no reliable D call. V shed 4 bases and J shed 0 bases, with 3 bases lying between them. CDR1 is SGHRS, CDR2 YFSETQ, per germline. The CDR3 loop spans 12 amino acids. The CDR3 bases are TGCGCCAGCAGCCCTAGCACAGATACGCAGTATTTT. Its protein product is CASSPSTDTQYF.

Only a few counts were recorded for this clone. CDR3 protein: CASFPRGDRQTEQYF. The CDR3 bases are TGTGCCAGCTTTCCCCGGGGGGACAGGCAAACCGAGCAGTACTTC. The V and J genes are TRBV27 and TRBJ2-7; D is possibly TRBD1 (8 bases). V was shortened by 8 bases and J by 6 bases, with 23 bases between the two germline ends. Germline assignment: CDR1 MNHEY and CDR2 SMNVEV (reference sequence). The CDR3 spans 15 residues.

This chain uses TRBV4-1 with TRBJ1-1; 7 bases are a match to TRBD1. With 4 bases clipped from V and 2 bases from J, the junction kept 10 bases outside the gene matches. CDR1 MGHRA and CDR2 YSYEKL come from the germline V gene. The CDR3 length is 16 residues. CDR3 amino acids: CASSPLSGTANTEAFF. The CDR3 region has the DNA TGCGCCAGCAGCCCCCTCTCCGGGACAGCTAACACTGAAGCTTTCTTT.

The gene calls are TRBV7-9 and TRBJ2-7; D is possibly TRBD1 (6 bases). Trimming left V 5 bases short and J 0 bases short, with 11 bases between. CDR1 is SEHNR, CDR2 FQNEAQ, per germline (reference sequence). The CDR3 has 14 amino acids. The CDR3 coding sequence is TGTGCCAGCAGCCCTGGACAGAACTCCTACGAGCAGTACTTC. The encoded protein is CASSPGQNSYEQYF.

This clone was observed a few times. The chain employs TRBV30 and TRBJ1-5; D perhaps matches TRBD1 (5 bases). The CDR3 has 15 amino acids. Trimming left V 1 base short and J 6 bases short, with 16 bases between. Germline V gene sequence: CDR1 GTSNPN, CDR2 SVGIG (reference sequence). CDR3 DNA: TGTGCCTGGAGTGCGGGGGGTATAAGTGGTCAGCCCCAGCATTTT. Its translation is CAWSAGGISGQPQHF.

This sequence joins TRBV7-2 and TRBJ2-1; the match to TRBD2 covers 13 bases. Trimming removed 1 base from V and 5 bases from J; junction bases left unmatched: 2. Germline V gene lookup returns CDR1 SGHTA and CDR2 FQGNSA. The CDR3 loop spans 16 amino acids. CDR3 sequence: CASSLVGTSGNNEQFF. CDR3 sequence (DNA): TGTGCCAGCAGCTTAGTGGGGACTAGCGGGAACAATGAGCAGTTCTTC.

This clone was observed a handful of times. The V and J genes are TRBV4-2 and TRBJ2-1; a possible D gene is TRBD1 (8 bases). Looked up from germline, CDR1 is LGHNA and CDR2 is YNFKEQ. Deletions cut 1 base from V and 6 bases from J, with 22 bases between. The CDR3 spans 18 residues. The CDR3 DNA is TGTGCCAGCAGCCAAGTCGGGGGGCGTAGGACAGGGCTCAATGAGCAGTTCTTC. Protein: CASSQVGGRRTGLNEQFF.

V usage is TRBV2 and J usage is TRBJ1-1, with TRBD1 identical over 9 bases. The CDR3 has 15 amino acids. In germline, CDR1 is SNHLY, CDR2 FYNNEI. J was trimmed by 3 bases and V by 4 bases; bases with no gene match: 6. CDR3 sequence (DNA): TGTGCCAGCAGTGTCGACAGGGGGAGAGACACTGAAGCTTTCTTT. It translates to CASSVDRGRDTEAFF.

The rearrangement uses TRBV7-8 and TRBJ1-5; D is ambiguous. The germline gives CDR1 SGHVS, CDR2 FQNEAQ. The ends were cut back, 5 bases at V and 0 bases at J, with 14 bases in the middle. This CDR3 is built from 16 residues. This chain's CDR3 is CASSAEGVRSNQPQHF. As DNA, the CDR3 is TGTGCCAGCAGCGCCGAGGGAGTTCGTAGCAATCAGCCCCAGCATTTT. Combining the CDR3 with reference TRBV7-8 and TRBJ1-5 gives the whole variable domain GAGVSQSPRYKVAKRGQDVALRCDPISGHVSLFWYQQALGQGPEFLTYFQNEAQLDKSGLPSDRFFAERPEGSVSTLKIQRTQQEDSAVYLCASSAEGVRSNQPQHFGDGTRLSIL.

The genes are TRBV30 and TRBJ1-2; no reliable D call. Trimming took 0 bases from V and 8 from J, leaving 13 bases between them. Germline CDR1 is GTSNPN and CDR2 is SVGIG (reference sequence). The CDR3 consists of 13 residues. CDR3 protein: CAWSVQHPSGYTF. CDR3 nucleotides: TGTGCCTGGAGTGTACAACACCCTAGCGGCTACACCTTC. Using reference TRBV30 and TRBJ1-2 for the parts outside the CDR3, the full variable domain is SQTIHQWPATLVQPVGSPLSLECTVEGTSNPNLYWYRQAAGRGLQLLFYSVGIGQISSEVPQNLSASRPQDRQFILSSKKLLLSDSGFYLCAWSVQHPSGYTFGSGTRLTVV.

CDR3 sequence (DNA): TGTGCCTGGAGTGTAAGCTCGTTCTATGGCTACACCTTC. This sequence encodes CAWSVSSFYGYTF. The chain recombines TRBV30 with TRBJ1-2; D ambiguous. The germline gives CDR1 GTSNPN, CDR2 SVGIG (reference sequence). The length of the CDR3 is 13 residues. Trimming took 0 bases from V and 4 from J, leaving 9 bases between them.

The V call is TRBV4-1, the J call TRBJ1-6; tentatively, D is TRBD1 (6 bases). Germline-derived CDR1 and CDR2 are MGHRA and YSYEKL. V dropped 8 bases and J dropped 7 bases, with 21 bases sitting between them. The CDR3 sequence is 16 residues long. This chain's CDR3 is CASRLQLGALNSPLHF. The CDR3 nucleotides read TGCGCCAGCCGCCTTCAGCTGGGGGCATTGAATTCACCCCTCCACTTT.

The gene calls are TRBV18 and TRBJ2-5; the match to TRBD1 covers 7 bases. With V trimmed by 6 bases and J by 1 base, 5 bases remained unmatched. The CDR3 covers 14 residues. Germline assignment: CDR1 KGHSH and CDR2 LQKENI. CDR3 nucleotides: TGTGCCAGCTCCCTTCGACAGGGCCAAGAGACCCAGTACTTC. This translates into CASSLRQGQETQYF.

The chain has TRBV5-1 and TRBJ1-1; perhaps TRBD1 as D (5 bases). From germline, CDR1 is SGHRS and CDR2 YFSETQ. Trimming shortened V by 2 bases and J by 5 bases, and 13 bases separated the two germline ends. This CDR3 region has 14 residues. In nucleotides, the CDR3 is TGCGCCAGCAGCTTTCTTGGGGAGGGGACTGAAGCTTTCTTT. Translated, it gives CASSFLGEGTEAFF.

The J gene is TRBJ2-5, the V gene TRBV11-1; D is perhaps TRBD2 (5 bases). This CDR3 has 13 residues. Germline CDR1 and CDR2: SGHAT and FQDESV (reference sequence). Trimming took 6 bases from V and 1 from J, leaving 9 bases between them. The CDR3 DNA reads TGTGCCAGCAGTTCACGGGGCCAAGAGACCCAGTACTTC. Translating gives CASSSRGQETQYF.

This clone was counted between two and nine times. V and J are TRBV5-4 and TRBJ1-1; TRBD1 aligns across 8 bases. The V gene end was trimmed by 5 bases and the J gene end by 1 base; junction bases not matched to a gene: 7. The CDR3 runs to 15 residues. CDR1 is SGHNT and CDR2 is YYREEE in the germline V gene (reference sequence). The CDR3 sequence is CASSSQDRANTEAFF. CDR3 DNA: TGTGCCAGCAGTTCCCAGGACAGGGCGAACACTGAAGCTTTCTTT.

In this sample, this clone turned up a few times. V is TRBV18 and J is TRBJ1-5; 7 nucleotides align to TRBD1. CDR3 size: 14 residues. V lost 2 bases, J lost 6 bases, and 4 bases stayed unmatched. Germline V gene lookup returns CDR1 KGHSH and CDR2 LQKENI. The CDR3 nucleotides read TGTGCCAGCTCACCAGACAGGGATGCTCAGCCCCAGCATTTT. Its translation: CASSPDRDAQPQHF.

CDR3 DNA: TGTGCCAGCTCACCAGACAGGTCCACTGAAGCTTTCTTT. Translation: CASSPDRSTEAFF. This chain connects TRBV18 to TRBJ1-1, with a possible D match to TRBD1 (6 bases). The V gene lost 2 bases and the J gene lost 4 bases, with 8 bases spanning the gap. The germline V gene encodes CDR1 KGHSH and CDR2 LQKENI. This CDR3 contains 13 residues.

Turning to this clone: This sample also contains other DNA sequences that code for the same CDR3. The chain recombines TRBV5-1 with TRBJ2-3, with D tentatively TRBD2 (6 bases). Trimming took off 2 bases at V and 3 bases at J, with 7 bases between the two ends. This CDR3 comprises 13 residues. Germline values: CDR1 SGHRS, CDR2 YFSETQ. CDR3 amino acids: CASSFGGTDTQYF. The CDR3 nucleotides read TGCGCCAGCAGCTTTGGAGGGACAGATACGCAGTATTTT.

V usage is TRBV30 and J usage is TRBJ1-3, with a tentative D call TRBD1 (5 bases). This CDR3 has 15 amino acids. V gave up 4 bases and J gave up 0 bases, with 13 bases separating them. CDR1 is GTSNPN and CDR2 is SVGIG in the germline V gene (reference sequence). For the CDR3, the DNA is TGTGCCTGGACTAAAATCGACAGCTCTGGAAACACCATATATTTT. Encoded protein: CAWTKIDSSGNTIYF. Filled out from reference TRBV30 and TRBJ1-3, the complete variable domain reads SQTIHQWPATLVQPVGSPLSLECTVEGTSNPNLYWYRQAAGRGLQLLFYSVGIGQISSEVPQNLSASRPQDRQFILSSKKLLLSDSGFYLCAWTKIDSSGNTIYFGEGSWLTVV.

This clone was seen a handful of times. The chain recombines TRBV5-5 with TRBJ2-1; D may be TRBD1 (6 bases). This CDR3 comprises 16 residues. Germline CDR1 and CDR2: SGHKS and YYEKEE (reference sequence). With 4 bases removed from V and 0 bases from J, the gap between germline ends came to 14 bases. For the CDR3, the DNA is TGTGCCAGCAGCCCATCAGGGGCGAGCTCCTACAATGAGCAGTTCTTC. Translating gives CASSPSGASSYNEQFF.

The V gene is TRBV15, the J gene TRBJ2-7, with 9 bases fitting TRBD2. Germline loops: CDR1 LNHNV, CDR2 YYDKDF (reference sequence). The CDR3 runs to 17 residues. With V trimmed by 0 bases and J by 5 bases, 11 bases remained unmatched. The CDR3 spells CATSRDTGWRGGHEQYF. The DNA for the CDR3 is TGTGCCACCAGCAGAGACACGGGGTGGCGGGGGGGTCACGAGCAGTACTTC. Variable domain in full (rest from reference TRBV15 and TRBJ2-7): DAMVIQNPRYQVTQFGKPVTLSCSQTLNHNVMYWYQQKSSQAPKLLFHYYDKDFNNEADTPDNFQSRRPNTSFCFLDIRSPGLGDTAMYLCATSRDTGWRGGHEQYFGPGTRLTVT.

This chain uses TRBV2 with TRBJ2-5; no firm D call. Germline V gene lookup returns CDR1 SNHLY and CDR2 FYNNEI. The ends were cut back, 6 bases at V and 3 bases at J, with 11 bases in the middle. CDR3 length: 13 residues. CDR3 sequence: CASSIIEKETQYF. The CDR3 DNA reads TGTGCCAGCAGCATCATTGAGAAAGAGACCCAGTACTTC.

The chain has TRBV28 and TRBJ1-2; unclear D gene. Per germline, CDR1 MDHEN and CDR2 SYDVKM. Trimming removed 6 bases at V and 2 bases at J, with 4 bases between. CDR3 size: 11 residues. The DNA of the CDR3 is TGTGCCAGCAGCCCAAACTATGGCTACACCTTC. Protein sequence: CASSPNYGYTF.

The chain's CDR3 is CASSQDVAGATGELFF. The DNA for the CDR3 is TGTGCCAGCAGCCAAGACGTAGCGGGAGCCACCGGGGAGCTGTTTTTT. V gene TRBV4-2 combines with J gene TRBJ2-2; TRBD2 agrees at 9 bases. The V and J ends lost 0 bases and 4 bases, in that order; junction bases with no gene match: 3. CDR3 length: 16 amino acids. The germline V gene encodes CDR1 LGHNA and CDR2 YNFKEQ.

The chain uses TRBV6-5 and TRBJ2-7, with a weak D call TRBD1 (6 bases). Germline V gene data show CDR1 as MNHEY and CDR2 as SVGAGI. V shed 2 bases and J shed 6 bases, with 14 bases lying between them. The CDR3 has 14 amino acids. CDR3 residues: CASSYLGLGGEQYF. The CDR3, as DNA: TGTGCCAGCAGTTACCTGGGTTTAGGGGGCGAGCAGTACTTC.

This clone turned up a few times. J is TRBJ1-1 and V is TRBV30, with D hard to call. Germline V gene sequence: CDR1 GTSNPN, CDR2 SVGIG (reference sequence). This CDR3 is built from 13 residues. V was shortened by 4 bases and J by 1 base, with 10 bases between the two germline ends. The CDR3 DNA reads TGTGCCTGGACCCGGTCCGGGAACACTGAAGCTTTCTTT. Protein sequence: CAWTRSGNTEAFF.